The 17 T cell receptor beta chains reported below all come from one sample, sequenced in a study of OX40 agonist ivuxolimab in advanced cancers. Libraries were built with the immunoSEQ multiplex PCR assay. TCRdb took over this immuneACCESS table, retaining in-frame rearrangements with V and J assigned. Such tables are incomplete; in checked studies, under half of the missing clones stem from an unresolved V gene, and the remainder is unexplained. This sample is represented by approximately 47,000 clones; around nine tenths of them were singletons. The top ten clonotypes cover around 6.7% of the sample. The input for sequencing was CD4+ or CD8+ T cells sorted from blood, taken in a trial of the OX40 agonist ivuxolimab. The receptors stem from an adult with an advanced solid tumor such as melanoma, head and neck, liver or kidney cancer.

The genes are TRBV4-2 and TRBJ2-7, with 7 positions matching TRBD1. J lost 1 base, V lost 2 bases, and 5 bases had no gene match. This CDR3 is 15 amino acids long. Per germline, CDR1 LGHNA and CDR2 YNFKEQ. The CDR3 DNA reads as TGTGCCAGCAGCCAAAGCTCGGACAGGTCCTACGAGCAGTACGTC. Its translation is CASSQSSDRSYEQYV.

The gene calls are TRBV7-9 and TRBJ1-5; 7 bases map to TRBD1. V trimming: 4 bases; J trimming: 0 bases; junction bases outside the gene matches: 3. CDR3 length: 15 amino acids. Germline V gives CDR1 SEHNR, CDR2 FQNEAQ (reference sequence). CDR3 protein: CASSSGQTSNQPQHF. In DNA form, the CDR3 reads TGTGCCAGCAGCTCGGGACAGACTAGCAATCAGCCCCAGCATTTT. Full variable domain (outside the CDR3, taken from reference TRBV7-9 and TRBJ1-5): DTGVSQNPRHKITKRGQNVTFRCDPISEHNRLYWYRQTLGQGPEFLTYFQNEAQLEKSRLLSDRFSAERPKGSFSTLEIQRTEQGDSAMYLCASSSGQTSNQPQHFGDGTRLSIL.

The chain links TRBV19 to TRBJ1-1; 8 bases line up with TRBD1. The trim removed 5 bases at V and 6 bases at J, leaving 11 bases unmatched. CDR1 and CDR2 (germline): LNHDA, SQIVND (reference sequence). This CDR3 spans 15 amino acids. The CDR3 loop is CASSAAPGGLAEAFF. CDR3 DNA: TGTGCCAGTAGTGCGGCGCCAGGGGGCCTAGCTGAAGCTTTCTTT.

Here the CDR3 DNA reads TGTGCCAGCAGTCAATTACAGGGGAACACTGAAGCTTTCTTT. Its protein product is CASSQLQGNTEAFF. The chain is built from TRBV28 and TRBJ1-1; tentatively, D is TRBD1 (6 bases). This CDR3 region has 14 residues. V was cut by 5 bases and J by 1 base, with 11 bases left in between. Germline V gives CDR1 MDHEN, CDR2 SYDVKM.

This chain uses TRBV7-9 with TRBJ1-5; D is unclear. The V end lost 2 bases, the J end lost 3 bases, and 8 bases lay between the germline ends. Germline loops: CDR1 SEHNR, CDR2 FQNEAQ (reference sequence). CDR3 size: 14 residues. In DNA form, the CDR3 reads TGTGCCAGCAGCTTATCGGGGTACAATCAGCCCCAGCATTTT. It is translated as CASSLSGYNQPQHF.

This clone was found once. The V call is TRBV7-9, the J call TRBJ2-3; the D is unclear. The CDR3 loop spans 16 amino acids. V was cut by 1 base and J by 0 bases, with 11 bases left in between. Germline V lookup: CDR1 SEHNR, CDR2 FQNEAQ (reference sequence). The DNA for the CDR3 is TGTGCCAGCAGCTTAGGCAGGCTCGCTAGCACAGATACGCAGTATTTT. Translation gives CASSLGRLASTDTQYF. Together with reference TRBV7-9 and TRBJ2-3, the CDR3 gives the full variable domain: DTGVSQNPRHKITKRGQNVTFRCDPISEHNRLYWYRQTLGQGPEFLTYFQNEAQLEKSRLLSDRFSAERPKGSFSTLEIQRTEQGDSAMYLCASSLGRLASTDTQYFGPGTRLTVL.

Remarks on this clone: Other DNA sequences in this specimen translate into the identical CDR3. The CDR3: CASSLGAYNEQFF. DNA for the CDR3: TGTGCCAGCAGTTTAGGTGCCTACAATGAGCAGTTCTTC. The chain combines TRBV27 with TRBJ2-1; no definite D call. With 2 bases removed from V and 2 bases from J, the gap between germline ends came to 4 bases. The CDR3 extends over 13 amino acids. Germline V lookup: CDR1 MNHEY, CDR2 SMNVEV (reference sequence).

The chain links TRBV7-9 to TRBJ1-6, with a possible D match to TRBD1 (5 bases). The CDR3 is 12 residues long. V was pared by 5 bases and J by 10 bases, with 9 bases between. Germline V gene sequence: CDR1 SEHNR, CDR2 FQNEAQ (reference sequence). The CDR3 protein is CASSPGGSPLHF. The CDR3 coding sequence is TGTGCCAGCAGCCCCGGGGGGTCACCCCTCCACTTT.

Only one count was recorded for this clone. The chain links TRBV2 to TRBJ1-6, with 7 bases aligning to TRBD1. Germline V CDR1 and CDR2: SNHLY, FYNNEI. V trimming: 7 bases; J trimming: 5 bases; junction bases outside the gene matches: 8. CDR3 size: 15 residues. As DNA, the CDR3 is TGTGCCAGCAAACCGGGACAGTCCGATAATTCACCCCTCCACTTT. This gives the protein CASKPGQSDNSPLHF. Drawing the rest from reference TRBV2 and TRBJ1-6, the complete variable domain is EPEVTQTPSHQVTQMGQEVILRCVPISNHLYFYWYRQILGQKVEFLVSFYNNEISEKSEIFDDQFSVERPDGSNFTLKIRSTKLEDSAMYFCASKPGQSDNSPLHFGNGTRLTVT.

The chain has TRBV5-8 and TRBJ1-1; D not resolved. CDR3 length: 15 amino acids. Germline V gene sequence: CDR1 SGHTS, CDR2 YDEGEE. Trimming took 3 bases from V and 0 from J, leaving 12 bases between them. Written as DNA, the CDR3 is TGTGCCAGCAGCTCCGGGGTGGGTATGAACACTGAAGCTTTCTTT. Translated: CASSSGVGMNTEAFF.

The chain recombines TRBV4-1 with TRBJ1-3; TRBD1 matches at 7 bases. Trimming removed 4 bases from V and 0 bases from J; junction bases left unmatched: 3. The length of the CDR3 is 15 residues. Per the germline V gene, CDR1 is MGHRA and CDR2 is YSYEKL. The CDR3 coding sequence is TGCGCCAGCAGCCCGGACAGGAGCTCTGGAAACACCATATATTTT. Amino acids: CASSPDRSSGNTIYF.

The chain couples TRBV6-4 to TRBJ2-1, with a possible D match to TRBD1 (6 bases). V lost 0 bases and J lost 5, with 14 bases in between. Per germline, CDR1 MRHNA and CDR2 SNTAGT. The CDR3 extends over 16 amino acids. CDR3 region: CASSDSSWTENNEQFF. DNA of the CDR3: TGTGCCAGCAGTGACTCGAGCTGGACAGAAAACAATGAGCAGTTCTTC.

This chain joins TRBV19 and TRBJ1-5, with D uncertain. This CDR3 is 13 amino acids long. The germline V gene has CDR1 LNHDA and CDR2 SQIVND (reference sequence). Trimming removed 8 bases at V and 0 bases at J, with 8 bases between. The CDR3 nucleotides are TGTGCCAGTCGCTCAGATAGCAATCAGCCCCAGCATTTT. As protein: CASRSDSNQPQHF.

V is TRBV6-1 and J is TRBJ1-1; D might be TRBD1 (5 bases). V shed 7 bases and J shed 6 bases, with 15 bases lying between them. CDR3 length: 13 amino acids. Germline lookup yields CDR1 MNHNS and CDR2 SASEGT. In DNA, the CDR3 is TGTGCCAGCATGAGGGACCCGAATTCTGAAGCTTTCTTT. It specifies CASMRDPNSEAFF.

The V and J genes are TRBV29-1 and TRBJ1-2; maybe TRBD1 (5 bases). The V gene's germline CDR1 is SQVTM and CDR2 ANQGSEA. The CDR3 totals 12 residues. V lost 3 bases and J 8 bases, leaving 13 bases between the germline ends. CDR3: CSVEGGRSGYTF. In DNA form, the CDR3 reads TGCAGCGTTGAGGGGGGAAGGAGCGGCTACACCTTC.

This chain connects TRBV6-5 to TRBJ2-3, with TRBD1 matching over 7 bases. Germline V CDR1 and CDR2: MNHEY, SVGAGI. J lost 2 bases, V lost 2 bases, and 7 bases had no gene match. This CDR3 is 16 amino acids long. This chain's CDR3 is CASSYRRTGITDTQYF. The DNA for the CDR3 is TGTGCCAGCAGTTACCGAAGGACAGGAATCACAGATACGCAGTATTTT.

The chain carries TRBV2 and TRBJ1-5, with no clear D. The CDR3 sequence is 14 residues long. Looked up from germline, CDR1 is SNHLY and CDR2 is FYNNEI. Trimming stripped 1 base from V and 3 bases from J, with 7 bases between. CDR3 sequence reads: CASSEGSLNQPQHF. DNA of the CDR3: TGTGCCAGCAGTGAAGGCAGCCTCAATCAGCCCCAGCATTTT.